This T cell receptor (beta chain) was sequenced during a study of T cell responses to AZD1222 COVID-19 vaccine. Study results and caveats: Among vaccine-associated CD4 TCRs, coverage spanned spike, with dominance at 160-218 and 743-854. Reportedly, close to half of spike-specific TCRs are directed against unmutated variant regions.

The protocol was immunoSEQ multiplex PCR, while the TCRdb copy is restricted to in-frame clones and leaves out a portion. The repertoire consists of more than 85,000 clones, with roughly 90% occurring once and the leading ten covering roughly 15%. Notes on this clone: Its target is not known.

CDR1 and CDR2 from the germline V gene are SQVTM and ANQGSEA. The CDR3 is 12 amino acids. Trimming cost V 0 bases and J 7 bases, with 7 bases left between them. The source is an adult who received the AZD1222 COVID-19 vaccine. The V call is TRBV29-1, the J call TRBJ1-5; D might be TRBD1 (6 bases). The source material was peripheral blood, sampled 28 days after the second AZD1222 dose. CDR3 sequence (DNA): TGCAGCGTTGAAGATACAGGGCAGCCCCAGCATTTT. Translation gives CSVEDTGQPQHF.